Here is one T cell receptor (beta chain) with its context. Its antigen is as yet unknown. The source of the sample is a study of T cell responses to AZD1222 COVID-19 vaccine. Study-level points and caveats: Females made up more of the donors, who were largely white British, and clonal diversity may have come out too low. Repertoires were obtained only post-peak T cell response.

V was clipped by 0 bases and J by 3 bases, with 3 bases between them. Germline loops: CDR1 SGHTA, CDR2 FQGNSA. The CDR3 length is 13 residues. Here immunoSEQ multiplex PCR was the method, and the copy in TCRdb shows in-frame clones only, minus some. The sample lists 95,000 to 120,000 clones; just over 85% were seen once. This TCR came from an adult in good health. The sample in question was peripheral blood, obtained on day 0 of AZD1222 vaccination. The chain recombines TRBV7-2 with TRBJ1-5; no clear D gene. The CDR3 here is CASSLAVNQPQHF. Written as DNA, the CDR3 is TGTGCCAGCAGCTTAGCGGTCAATCAGCCCCAGCATTTT.